This T cell receptor (beta chain) is from a study of control samples from healthy donors and cancer patients. The CDR3 runs 16 residues. The V end lost 3 bases, the J end lost 2 bases, and 15 bases lay between the germline ends. Germline values: CDR1 KGHSH, CDR2 LQKENI. TCRdb keeps only in-frame clones here, not all; method: immunoSEQ multiplex PCR. The top ten hold 15% to 20% of the sample, which has roughly 100,000 clones, approximately 90% seen once. Sequencing was carried out using PBMCs. The genes are TRBV18 and TRBJ2-3, with a possible D match to TRBD2 (6 bases). The source is a man in his 60s with lung cancer. The CDR3 DNA reads as TGTGCCAGCTCACCGGACCGGGAGCGGCCCACAGATACGCAGTATTTT. This gives the protein CASSPDRERPTDTQYF.